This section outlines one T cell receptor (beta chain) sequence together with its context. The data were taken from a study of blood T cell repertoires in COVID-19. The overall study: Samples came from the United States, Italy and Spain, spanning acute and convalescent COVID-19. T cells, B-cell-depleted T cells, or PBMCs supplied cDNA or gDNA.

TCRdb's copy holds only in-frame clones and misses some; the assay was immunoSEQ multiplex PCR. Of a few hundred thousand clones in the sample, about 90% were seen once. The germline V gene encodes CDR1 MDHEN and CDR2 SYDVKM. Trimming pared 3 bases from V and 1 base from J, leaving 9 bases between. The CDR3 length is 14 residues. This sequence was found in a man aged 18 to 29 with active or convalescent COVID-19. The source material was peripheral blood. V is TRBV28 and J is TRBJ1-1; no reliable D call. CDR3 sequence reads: CASSFHRANTEAFF. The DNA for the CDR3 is TGTGCCAGCAGTTTTCACAGAGCGAACACTGAAGCTTTCTTT.